This TCR beta chain comes out of a study of low-dose radiotherapy and immunotherapy resistance in tumors. Study-level background: One day prior to radiation and immunotherapy, intravenous cyclophosphamide at 200 mg/m2 was given, repeated every two weeks.

This CDR3 contains 13 residues. J gave up 1 base and V 10 bases, and 2 bases lay outside the gene matches. Germline CDR1 is MDHEN and CDR2 is SYDVKM. First-strand cDNA relied on TRAV- and TRBV-specific primers spanning alpha and beta chains. The authors ran approximately 20 PCR cycles to amplify TCRs with a constant-region primer and V-primer adapter. A single record per CDR3 protein comes from TCRdb applying MiXCR to the reads. The data hold roughly 6,300 distinct CDR3 sequences, with about four fifths observed a single time. Donors were administered nivolumab, ipilimumab, aspirin and low-dose cyclophosphamide, together with low-dose radiotherapy. Eligibility required advanced solid tumors lacking tumor-infiltrating lymphocytes.

The receptor comes from a human donor with advanced metastatic prostate, ovarian, gallbladder or colorectal cancer (not recorded which). This table probably holds off-target reads from a library built for another chain. The V gene is TRBV28, the J gene TRBJ2-3; 10 bases align to TRBD2. CDR3 in DNA: TGTGCCATCGGGACTAGCGGCACAGATACGCAGTATTTT. It codes for CAIGTSGTDTQYF.